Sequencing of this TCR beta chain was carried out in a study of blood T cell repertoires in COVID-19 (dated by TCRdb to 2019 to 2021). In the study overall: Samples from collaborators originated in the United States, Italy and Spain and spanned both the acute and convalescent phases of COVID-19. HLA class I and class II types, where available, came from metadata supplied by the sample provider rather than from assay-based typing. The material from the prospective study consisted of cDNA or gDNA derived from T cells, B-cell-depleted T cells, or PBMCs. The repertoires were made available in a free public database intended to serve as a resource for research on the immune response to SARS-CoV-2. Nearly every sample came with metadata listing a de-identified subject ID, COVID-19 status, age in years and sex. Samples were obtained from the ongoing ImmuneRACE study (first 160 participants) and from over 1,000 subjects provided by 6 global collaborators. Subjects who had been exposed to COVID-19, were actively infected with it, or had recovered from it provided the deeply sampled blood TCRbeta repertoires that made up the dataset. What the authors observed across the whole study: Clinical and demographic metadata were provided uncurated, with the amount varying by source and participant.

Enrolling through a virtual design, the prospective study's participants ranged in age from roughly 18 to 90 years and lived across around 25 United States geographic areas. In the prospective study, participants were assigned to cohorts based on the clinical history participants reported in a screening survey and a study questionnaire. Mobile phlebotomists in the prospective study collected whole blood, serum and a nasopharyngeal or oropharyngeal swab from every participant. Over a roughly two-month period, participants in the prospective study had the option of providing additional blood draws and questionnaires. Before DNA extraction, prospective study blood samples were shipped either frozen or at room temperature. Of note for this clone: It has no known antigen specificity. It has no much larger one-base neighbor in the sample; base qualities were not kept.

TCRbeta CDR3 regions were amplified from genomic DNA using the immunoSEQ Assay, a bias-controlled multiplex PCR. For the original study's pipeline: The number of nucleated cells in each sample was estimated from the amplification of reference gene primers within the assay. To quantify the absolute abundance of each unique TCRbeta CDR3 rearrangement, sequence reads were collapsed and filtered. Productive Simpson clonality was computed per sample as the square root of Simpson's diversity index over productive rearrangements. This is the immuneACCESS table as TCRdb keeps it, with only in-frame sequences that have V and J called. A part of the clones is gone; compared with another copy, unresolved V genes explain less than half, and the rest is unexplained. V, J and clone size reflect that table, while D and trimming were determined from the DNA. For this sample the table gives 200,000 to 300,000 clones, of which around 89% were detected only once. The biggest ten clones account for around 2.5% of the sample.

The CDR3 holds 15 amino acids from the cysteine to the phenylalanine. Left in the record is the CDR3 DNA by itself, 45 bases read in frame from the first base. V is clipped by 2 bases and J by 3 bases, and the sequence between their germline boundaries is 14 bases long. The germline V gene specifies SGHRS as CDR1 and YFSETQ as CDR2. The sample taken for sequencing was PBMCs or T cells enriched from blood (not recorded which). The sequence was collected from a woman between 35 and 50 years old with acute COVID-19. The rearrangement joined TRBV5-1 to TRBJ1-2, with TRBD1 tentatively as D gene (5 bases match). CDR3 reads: CASSFGGTPDYGYTF. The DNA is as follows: TGCGCCAGCAGCTTTGGAGGGACCCCCGACTATGGCTACACCTTC.